The clone carrying this T cell receptor (beta chain) was seen once. Other DNA sequences in this sample translate to the same CDR3. The CDR3 totals 15 residues. V lost 1 base and J lost 4; bases outside the gene matches: 5. Per germline, CDR1 SGHAT and CDR2 FQNNGV. These data are taken from a study of blood T cell repertoires in COVID-19. TCRdb keeps only in-frame clones here, not all; method: immunoSEQ multiplex PCR. The sample has approximately 350,000 clones, more than 70% seen once. This chain links TRBV11-2 with TRBJ2-3, with 7 positions matching TRBD2. The clonotype was recovered from a middle-aged man with acute or convalescent COVID-19. Sequencing input: peripheral blood. The CDR3 is CASSLGLGGADTQYF. The CDR3 DNA sequence: TGTGCCAGCAGCTTAGGTTTGGGGGGGGCAGATACGCAGTATTTT.